This T cell receptor (beta chain) was captured by sequencing in a study of shared clonotypes between healthy human individuals. About the research overall: A couple of women and a few men aged 18 to 49 made up the donors. Per donor, three plates held CD4 naive cells, three held CD4 memory, two held CD8 naive and one held CD8 memory.

This CDR3 is built from 17 residues. J gave up 7 bases and V 2 bases, and 11 bases lay outside the gene matches. Per the germline V gene, CDR1 is MNHNS and CDR2 is SASEGT. Of note for this clone: The antigen remains undetermined.

Notes on the study in general: When compared with the clonotypes that were shared by all four sorted-subset donors, the non-shared clonotypes turned out to have lower generation probabilities.

Method: immunoSEQ multiplex PCR; TCRdb's copy keeps in-frame clones and lacks some. The sample has roughly 1.4 million clones, about 98.5% seen once. The sample taken for sequencing was naive CD4+ T cells sorted from blood. As to subset: CD45RA+ positively selected. The chain carries TRBV6-1 and TRBJ2-7, with 13 positions matching TRBD2. This receptor was identified in a man between 25 and 39 years old in good health. CDR3 in DNA: TGTGCCAGCAGTGAACATTCCGGGACTAGCGGGACTAAGGAGCAGTACTTC. Its translation is CASSEHSGTSGTKEQYF.